The 22 T cell receptor beta chains below come from one sample, sequenced in a study of molecular identifiers for immune sequencing clone quantification. MiXCR, run by TCRdb on the PCR reads, gives a single entry per CDR3 protein. The table has under 600,000 distinct CDR3 sequences, about a fifth seen once. Sequencing was carried out using naive CD8+ T cells from blood, with Jurkat cell RNA spiked in. As to subset: FACS-sorted CD8+CD4-CCR7+CD45RA+ naive T cells. The receptors originated from a human donor in good health. Some libraries in this study had Jurkat cell RNA spiked in.

In its sample, this clonotype was seen many times. The CDR3 DNA reads as TGTGCCAGCAGCCAAGATGAAAGCAGAGCCCTAGACACTGAAGCTTTCTTT. It yields the protein CASSQDESRALDTEAFF. This chain joins TRBV3-1 and TRBJ1-1, with D uncertain. V lost 0 bases to trimming and J lost 3 bases, with 17 bases between them. Germline V gene lookup returns CDR1 LGHDT and CDR2 YNNKEL (reference sequence). The CDR3 covers 17 residues.

The chain links TRBV4-2 to TRBJ2-3, with TRBD2 matching over 11 bases. CDR1 is LGHNA, CDR2 YNFKEQ, per germline. The junction had 15 bases not matched to a gene; V was cut back by 4 bases and J by 6 bases. The length of the CDR3 is 18 residues. CDR3 region: CASSPGIIAGGQSDTQYF. The CDR3 region has the DNA TGTGCCAGCAGCCCGGGGATTATAGCGGGAGGGCAATCTGATACGCAGTATTTT.

Notes on this clonotype: One base away lies a much larger clone, so this may be a sequencing read error. V usage is TRBV6-6 and J usage is TRBJ1-1; D remains ambiguous. The length of the CDR3 is 15 residues. Germline V CDR1 and CDR2: MNHNY, SVGAGI (reference sequence). For the CDR3, the DNA is TGTGCCAGCAGTCCACGACCGGGCCTGAACGCTGAAGCTTTCTTT. Protein sequence: CASSPRPGLNAEAFF.

The rearrangement links TRBV20-1 to TRBJ2-7; maybe TRBD2 (6 bases). V lost 2 bases and J lost 2, with 13 bases in between. The CDR3 contains 14 residues. The germline V gene encodes CDR1 DFQATT and CDR2 SNEGSKA (reference sequence). CDR3 coding DNA: TGCAGTGCTAGACCCACTAGCTTAGCCTACGAGCAGTACTTC. Translation: CSARPTSLAYEQYF.

This clonotype was counted at least ten times. The junction differs from germline at one of its ends, possibly a read error. V is TRBV5-1 and J is TRBJ1-1, with TRBD1 matching 8 bases. CDR1 is SGHRS, CDR2 YFSETQ, per germline. This CDR3 is 14 amino acids long. Written as DNA, the CDR3 is TGTGCCAGCAGCTTAGGTCAGGGGGCGACTGAAGCTTTCTTT. Its protein product is CASSLGQGATEAFF.

A word on this clonotype: A read error is possible here, since a much larger clone lies one base away. Here the CDR3 reads CASMRGPTEALF. The DNA for the CDR3 is TGTGCCAGCATGAGGGGTCCCACTGAAGCTCTCTTT. The chain employs TRBV6-2 or TRBV6-3 and TRBJ1-1, with TRBD1 as a possible D gene (5 bases). Per the germline V gene, CDR1 is MNHEY and CDR2 is SVGEGT. The CDR3 extends over 12 amino acids.

The table lists this clonotype with a few counts. V gene TRBV12-3 or TRBV12-4 combines with J gene TRBJ1-1, with D possibly being TRBD1 (6 bases). This CDR3 contains 12 residues. The V gene lost 6 bases and the J gene lost 5 bases, with 10 bases spanning the gap. The CDR3 DNA reads TGTGCCAGCAGCAATCAGGGGACTGAAGCTTTCTTT. It yields the protein CASSNQGTEAFF.

In its sample, this clonotype was seen a few times. This chain uses TRBV27 with TRBJ2-5; D is possibly TRBD2 (5 bases). This CDR3 comprises 14 residues. Germline values: CDR1 MNHEY, CDR2 SMNVEV (reference sequence). V lost 7 bases to trimming and J lost 4 bases, with 16 bases between them. The CDR3 nucleotides are TGTGCCAGCACGGGGTTGGGGTCGGGAGAGACCCAGTACTTC. It translates to CASTGLGSGETQYF.

Only a few counts were recorded for this clonotype. The rearrangement uses TRBV5-8 and TRBJ2-1; TRBD1 matches 7 bases. Germline V lookup: CDR1 SGHTS, CDR2 YDEGEE. The CDR3 runs 15 residues. With 4 bases clipped from V and 8 bases from J, the junction kept 12 bases outside the gene matches. The CDR3 coding sequence is TGTGCCAGCAGCCACGGGACAGTATCATTCCATGAGCAGTTCTTC. Amino acid sequence: CASSHGTVSFHEQFF.

This clonotype showed up many times. The chain combines TRBV5-8 with TRBJ2-5; D gene ambiguous. CDR1 and CDR2 (germline): SGHTS, YDEGEE. V was clipped by 1 base and J by 2 bases, with 12 bases between them. This CDR3 spans 15 amino acids. In nucleotides, the CDR3 is TGTGCCAGCAGCTTGATCCTGGTCAGGCAAGAGACCCAGTACTTC. As protein: CASSLILVRQETQYF.

This rearrangement joins TRBV6-6 to TRBJ2-1, with 12 positions matching TRBD2. The ends lost 2 bases at V and 0 bases at J; junction bases unmatched: 5. Germline loops: CDR1 MNHNY, CDR2 SVGAGI (reference sequence). The CDR3 spans 18 residues. The CDR3 DNA sequence: TGTGCCAGCAGTTACACAACTAGCGGGGGGAGCTCCTACAATGAGCAGTTCTTC. This translates into CASSYTTSGGSSYNEQFF.

This clonotype was seen more than once but under ten times. V and J are TRBV4-1 and TRBJ2-3; 16 bases agree with TRBD2. The CDR3 is made up of 19 amino acids. After removal of 0 bases from V and 6 bases from J, the junction contained 9 bases not matched to a gene. In germline, CDR1 is MGHRA, CDR2 YSYEKL. In DNA form, the CDR3 reads TGCGCCAGCAGCCAAGATGGGACTAGCGGGGGGGCATACGGGGATACGCAGTATTTT. Translated, it gives CASSQDGTSGGAYGDTQYF.

As regards this clonotype: Since a much larger clone is just one base distant, this may be a read error. The rearrangement uses TRBV12-3 or TRBV12-4 and TRBJ2-3, with D possibly TRBD1 on 5 matching bases. V shed 4 bases and J shed 4 bases, with 12 bases lying between them. This CDR3 is built from 14 residues. CDR3 DNA: TGTGCCAGCAGTTACCAGACAGACGCAGATACGCAGTATTTT. This codes for CASSYQTDADTQYF.

Comments on this clonotype: A read error may explain this, as a much larger clone is one base away. The chain recombines TRBV6-5 with TRBJ2-7; maybe TRBD2 (5 bases). The CDR3 has 15 residues. Germline CDR1 is MNHEY and CDR2 is SVGAGI. The CDR3: CASSYSTPGFYERYF. CDR3 nucleotide sequence: TGTGCCAGCAGTTACTCGACACCGGGGTTCTACGAGCGGTACTTC.

This clonotype was recorded at least ten times. The chain combines TRBV29-1 with TRBJ1-1, with D possibly being TRBD1 (5 bases). The CDR3 has 12 amino acids. Trimming removed 0 bases at V and 10 bases at J, with 12 bases between. Germline loops: CDR1 SQVTM, CDR2 ANQGSEA. CDR3 sequence reads: CSVEDYGGGAFF. CDR3 nucleotide sequence: TGCAGCGTTGAAGATTACGGGGGGGGAGCTTTCTTT. The variable domain in full, completed from reference TRBV29-1 and TRBJ1-1, reads SAVISQKPSRDICQRGTSLTIQCQVDSQVTMMFWYRQQPGQSLTLIATANQGSEATYESGFVIDKFPISRPNLTFSTLTVSNMSPEDSSIYLCSVEDYGGGAFFGQGTRLTVV.

This clonotype was seen many times. The chain combines TRBV10-3 with TRBJ2-7; 10 bases are a match to TRBD2. From germline, CDR1 is ENHRY and CDR2 SYGVKD. After removal of 6 bases from V and 2 bases from J, the junction contained 1 base not matched to a gene. This CDR3 is built from 13 residues. The CDR3 sequence: CAIRLAGPYEQYF. The CDR3 DNA reads as TGTGCCATCAGACTAGCGGGACCCTACGAGCAGTACTTC.

This clonotype turned up a few times. The chain has TRBV27 and TRBJ2-7; 8 nucleotides line up with TRBD2. Germline assignment: CDR1 MNHEY and CDR2 SMNVEV (reference sequence). The CDR3 loop spans 15 amino acids. Germline trimming cut 6 bases from V and 4 bases from J; bases unmatched to any gene: 11. The CDR3 protein is CASSPWGGGTYEQYF. The CDR3 nucleotides read TGTGCCAGCAGCCCATGGGGCGGGGGGACATACGAGCAGTACTTC.

This clonotype occurred a few times. J is TRBJ1-1 and V is TRBV5-4, with D maybe TRBD1 (6 bases). The CDR3 length is 15 residues. V was clipped by 0 bases and J by 7 bases, with 16 bases between them. Germline V lookup: CDR1 SGHNT, CDR2 YYREEE (reference sequence). CDR3 DNA: TGTGCCAGCAGCTTGGGATGGCGACAGGTCAATGAAGCTTTCTTT. Residues: CASSLGWRQVNEAFF.

This rearrangement joins TRBV20-1 to TRBJ2-3; 10 bases match TRBD2. V lost 6 bases, J lost 0 bases, and 15 bases stayed unmatched. Per the germline V gene, CDR1 is DFQATT and CDR2 is SNEGSKA (reference sequence). The CDR3 has 18 residues. The CDR3 sequence is CSARGLAGVFLSTDTQYF. For the CDR3, the DNA is TGCAGTGCCAGGGGGCTAGCGGGAGTGTTTCTGAGCACAGATACGCAGTATTTT.

This clonotype was recorded at least ten times. This chain's CDR3 is CASSDWTSETTDTQYF. In DNA form, the CDR3 reads TGTGCCAGCAGCGACTGGACTAGCGAGACCACAGATACGCAGTATTTT. The chain joins TRBV2 to TRBJ2-3; the match to TRBD2 covers 9 bases. Per germline, CDR1 SNHLY and CDR2 FYNNEI. V was clipped by 6 bases and J by 2 bases; unmatched bases: 9. This CDR3 region has 16 residues.

The table lists this clonotype with many counts. This rearrangement joins TRBV6-2 or TRBV6-3 to TRBJ1-5, with 7 bases lining up with TRBD1. CDR1 MNHEY and CDR2 SVGEGT come from the germline V gene. Trimming removed 4 bases from V and 2 bases from J; junction bases left unmatched: 8. The CDR3 loop spans 16 amino acids. The chain's CDR3 is CASSSQLGGGNQPQHF. The CDR3 nucleotides are TGTGCCAGCAGTTCACAATTAGGGGGCGGCAATCAGCCCCAGCATTTT.

This clonotype came up a few times. Being one base from a much bigger clone, this may be a read error. In this CDR3 the conserved last residue, phenylalanine or tryptophan, is missing, so a read error is likely. The V and J genes are TRBV4-3 and TRBJ1-4; no clear D. Germline CDR1 LGHNA, CDR2 YSLEER. The CDR3 runs to 13 residues. V dropped 2 bases and J dropped 11 bases, with 12 bases sitting between them. CDR3 bases: TGCGCCAGCAGCCAAACACTTGGACGCAAACTGTTTCTT. It encodes CASSQTLGRKLFL.